The next 31 T cell receptor beta chains were all read from a single sample in a study of blood T cell repertoires in COVID-19. Here immunoSEQ multiplex PCR was the method, and the copy in TCRdb shows in-frame clones only, minus some. This sample yields about 160,000 clones, of which over 80% are seen a single time; nearly 5% belongs to the top ten. The sequencing sample was made of peripheral blood. All receptors derive from a man aged 30 to 45 with COVID-19, enrolled during active disease.

The V call is TRBV10-2, the J call TRBJ2-7; D not resolved. CDR1 is WSHSY, CDR2 SAAADI, per germline. The CDR3 totals 11 residues. Trimming took 4 bases from V and 7 from J, leaving 8 bases between them. CDR3 coding DNA: TGCGCCAGCAGTGGGTCTATGGAGCAGTACTTC. This sequence encodes CASSGSMEQYF.

The V call is TRBV2, the J call TRBJ2-3; 13 positions match TRBD2. The CDR3 is 15 amino acids. CDR1 and CDR2 (germline): SNHLY, FYNNEI. The ends lost 7 bases at V and 1 base at J; junction bases unmatched: 2. CDR3: CASKGTSGGTDTQYF. CDR3 DNA sequence: TGTGCCAGCAAGGGGACTAGCGGGGGCACAGATACGCAGTATTTT.

The CDR3 DNA is TGTGCCAGCAGCCAAACTAAACCGGGACAGGGTTACAATCAGCCCCAGCATTTT. It specifies CASSQTKPGQGYNQPQHF. The genes are TRBV27 and TRBJ1-5; 9 nucleotides agree with TRBD1. CDR1 is MNHEY and CDR2 is SMNVEV in the germline V gene (reference sequence). J was trimmed by 3 bases and V by 6 bases; bases with no gene match: 15. The CDR3 loop spans 18 amino acids.

The gene calls are TRBV6-6 and TRBJ2-3, with 13 bases identical to TRBD2. The ends lost 2 bases at V and 5 bases at J; junction bases unmatched: 4. Germline V gene data show CDR1 as MNHNY and CDR2 as SVGAGI (reference sequence). The CDR3 is made up of 16 amino acids. CDR3 coding DNA: TGTGCCAGCAGTTACCCAACTAGCGGGAGGGGAGATACGCAGTATTTT. Encoded protein: CASSYPTSGRGDTQYF.

This chain joins TRBV5-1 and TRBJ1-2, with 8 bases lining up with TRBD1. Germline CDR1 and CDR2: SGHRS and YFSETQ. This CDR3 has 16 residues. J was trimmed by 4 bases and V by 4 bases; bases with no gene match: 12. The CDR3 spells CASSPGGQDILYGYTF. As DNA, the CDR3 is TGCGCCAGCAGCCCCGGGGGACAGGACATACTCTATGGCTACACCTTC.

In the case of this clone: The junction departs from the called germline gene at one end, perhaps through a read error. The chain recombines TRBV30 with TRBJ2-3; 9 positions agree with TRBD1. CDR1 GTSNPN and CDR2 SVGIG come from the germline V gene (reference sequence). The CDR3 is made up of 14 amino acids. The CDR3 sequence: CAWSDGGADRGIIF. CDR3 nucleotide sequence: TGTGCCTGGAGTGATGGTGGGGCAGACAGGGGGATAATATTT.

The V and J genes are TRBV10-1 and TRBJ1-2; D is uncertain. The CDR3 spans 12 residues. Trimming cost V 6 bases and J 4 bases, with 9 bases left between them. Germline V gene data show CDR1 as WNHNN and CDR2 as SYGVQD (reference sequence). The CDR3 DNA reads as TGCGCCAGCAGAAATCCAGGCTATGGCTACACCTTC. Its translation is CASRNPGYGYTF.

CDR3 in DNA: TGTGCCAGCATAACCCGGACAGGGTCTAACTATGGCTACACCTTC. Translation: CASITRTGSNYGYTF. The V and J genes are TRBV28 and TRBJ1-2, with 8 bases aligning to TRBD1. CDR1 MDHEN and CDR2 SYDVKM come from the germline V gene. V lost 7 bases and J lost 0; bases outside the gene matches: 7. This CDR3 region has 15 residues.

This CDR3 is CASSQGSTGDEAFF. CDR3 DNA sequence: TGCGCCAGCAGCCAAGGATCGACAGGGGATGAAGCTTTCTTT. The genes are TRBV4-3 and TRBJ1-1; 8 bases map to TRBD1. The CDR3 is made up of 14 amino acids. The V gene end was trimmed by 1 base and the J gene end by 7 bases; junction bases not matched to a gene: 5. Looked up from germline, CDR1 is LGHNA and CDR2 is YSLEER.

The rearrangement uses TRBV28 and TRBJ1-6; 9 bases are shared with TRBD1. CDR1 and CDR2 (germline): MDHEN, SYDVKM. Losses at the gene ends were 3 bases for V and 6 bases for J; bases not matched to a gene: 6. This CDR3 region has 16 residues. The CDR3 DNA reads as TGTGCCAGCAGTTTGGCAACAGGGGGCGGTAATTCACCCCTCCACTTT. Translation gives CASSLATGGGNSPLHF. Variable domain in full (rest from reference TRBV28 and TRBJ1-6): DVKVTQSSRYLVKRTGEKVFLECVQDMDHENMFWYRQDPGLGLRLIYFSYDVKMKEKGDIPEGYSVSREKKERFSLILESASTNQTSMYLCASSLATGGGNSPLHFGNGTRLTVT.

The rearrangement uses TRBV7-2 and TRBJ2-7; maybe TRBD1 (6 bases). The CDR3 loop spans 16 amino acids. Germline V gene sequence: CDR1 SGHTA, CDR2 FQGNSA. The ends were cut back, 3 bases at V and 1 base at J, with 16 bases in the middle. CDR3: CASSFPSGQPSYEQYF. In DNA form, the CDR3 reads TGTGCCAGCAGCTTTCCATCAGGACAGCCTTCCTACGAGCAGTACTTC.

The J gene is TRBJ1-5, the V gene TRBV19, with TRBD1 matching over 9 bases. CDR1 is LNHDA and CDR2 is SQIVND in the germline V gene (reference sequence). The CDR3 runs 15 residues. V was clipped by 6 bases and J by 1 base; unmatched bases: 4. CDR3 loop: CASRQGARSNQPQHF. Here the CDR3 DNA reads TGTGCCAGTAGACAGGGGGCTCGGAGCAATCAGCCCCAGCATTTT. The variable domain in full, completed from reference TRBV19 and TRBJ1-5, reads DGGITQSPKYLFRKEGQNVTLSCEQNLNHDAMYWYRQDPGQGLRLIYYSQIVNDFQKGDIAEGYSVSREKKESFPLTVTSAQKNPTAFYLCASRQGARSNQPQHFGDGTRLSIL.

CDR3 amino acids: CASSATGYSNQPQHF. The CDR3 DNA is TGTGCCAGCAGTGCTACAGGGTATAGCAATCAGCCCCAGCATTTT. The chain has TRBV25-1 and TRBJ1-5, with D perhaps TRBD1 (6 bases). This CDR3 is built from 15 residues. Trimming cost V 4 bases and J 0 bases, with 10 bases left between them. CDR1 is MGHDK and CDR2 is SYGVNS in the germline V gene.

The V gene is TRBV4-3, the J gene TRBJ2-1; 11 bases line up with TRBD1. After removal of 3 bases from V and 6 bases from J, the junction contained 1 base not matched to a gene. CDR1 and CDR2 (germline): LGHNA, YSLEER. The CDR3 is 14 amino acids. The CDR3 bases are TGCGCCAGCAGCCAGGGGACAGGGGGCAATGAGCAGTTCTTC. This encodes CASSQGTGGNEQFF.

The rearrangement joins TRBV4-1 to TRBJ1-2; possibly TRBD1 for D (5 bases). This CDR3 spans 15 amino acids. Germline lookup yields CDR1 MGHRA and CDR2 YSYEKL. Trimming cost V 1 base and J 2 bases, with 11 bases left between them. The CDR3 nucleotides read TGCGCCAGCAGCCAAGGGGGGGTTGTAAACTATGGCTACACCTTC. As protein: CASSQGGVVNYGYTF.

In DNA, the CDR3 is TGTGCCAGTAGTATCGGACAGGGTAGTAATGAGCAGTTCTTC. This gives the protein CASSIGQGSNEQFF. This rearrangement joins TRBV19 to TRBJ2-1; TRBD1 matches 8 bases. Germline V CDR1 and CDR2: LNHDA, SQIVND (reference sequence). V lost 3 bases to trimming and J lost 7 bases; unmatched junction nucleotides: 5. The CDR3 has 14 amino acids.

The chain recombines TRBV5-8 with TRBJ2-3; 7 nucleotides align to TRBD1. V was pared by 4 bases and J by 2 bases, with 7 bases of the junction left unmatched. The CDR3 runs to 15 residues. Germline V CDR1 and CDR2: SGHTS, YDEGEE. CDR3 residues: CASSPYRGTTDTQYF. The CDR3 DNA reads TGTGCCAGCAGCCCCTACAGGGGAACCACAGATACGCAGTATTTT.

The chain combines TRBV30 with TRBJ1-2, with 10 nucleotides matching TRBD1. CDR3 size: 14 residues. The germline CDR1 and CDR2 sequences are GTSNPN and SVGIG (reference sequence). V lost 5 bases, J lost 4 bases, and 7 bases stayed unmatched. Written as DNA, the CDR3 is TGTGCCTGGCTGACAGGGGGCGTTTTCTATGGCTACACCTTC. It codes for CAWLTGGVFYGYTF.

The chain couples TRBV3-1 (or the pseudogene TRBV3-2) to TRBJ1-2, with a tentative D call TRBD1 (6 bases). The CDR3 loop spans 14 amino acids. CDR1 and CDR2 (germline): LGHDT, YNNKEL (reference sequence). Trimming pared 2 bases from V and 2 bases from J, leaving 9 bases between. The CDR3 nucleotides read TGTGCCAGCAGCCAACCAGGGGAAAACTATGGCTACACCTTC. It specifies CASSQPGENYGYTF.

This sequence joins TRBV7-9 and TRBJ1-3, with D uncertain. CDR1 and CDR2 from the germline V gene are SEHNR and FQNEAQ (reference sequence). CDR3 length: 18 amino acids. V shed 5 bases and J shed 0 bases, with 20 bases lying between them. The CDR3 DNA follows: TGTGCCAGCAGCCCAACCATTACAGTTCTCAGCTCTGGAAACACCATATATTTT. This sequence encodes CASSPTITVLSSGNTIYF.

The chain combines TRBV11-3 with TRBJ2-1; D is uncertain. Trimming cost V 1 base and J 3 bases, with 13 bases left between them. CDR3 length equals 16 residues. CDR1 is SGHNT, CDR2 YENEEA, per germline. The CDR3 spells CASSLAGGTNYNEQFF. CDR3 coding DNA: TGTGCCAGCAGCTTAGCCGGCGGAACCAACTACAATGAGCAGTTCTTC.

This sequence joins TRBV19 and TRBJ1-2; 7 bases agree with TRBD1. Germline V gene lookup returns CDR1 LNHDA and CDR2 SQIVND (reference sequence). V lost 4 bases, J lost 7 bases, and 9 bases stayed unmatched. This CDR3 region has 14 residues. In nucleotides, the CDR3 is TGTGCCAGTAGTACAAGGGACAGCGCCTCTGGCTACACCTTC. It translates to CASSTRDSASGYTF.

The chain links TRBV15 to TRBJ2-2, with 8 positions matching TRBD1. In germline, CDR1 is LNHNV, CDR2 YYDKDF (reference sequence). V gave up 0 bases and J gave up 7 bases; unmatched junction bases: 4. The CDR3 covers 15 residues. In DNA form, the CDR3 reads TGTGCCACCAGCAGAGATTTACAGGGGGTCGGGGAGCTGTTTTTT. It yields the protein CATSRDLQGVGELFF. Complete variable domain (other parts from reference TRBV15 and TRBJ2-2): DAMVIQNPRYQVTQFGKPVTLSCSQTLNHNVMYWYQQKSSQAPKLLFHYYDKDFNNEADTPDNFQSRRPNTSFCFLDIRSPGLGDTAMYLCATSRDLQGVGELFFGEGSRLTVL.

The chain employs TRBV7-9 and TRBJ1-4; possibly TRBD1 for D (5 bases). Germline CDR1 reads SEHNR; CDR2 reads FQNEAQ (reference sequence). The CDR3 is made up of 13 amino acids. Trimming pared 6 bases from V and 8 bases from J, leaving 13 bases between. For the CDR3, the DNA is TGTGCCAGCAGAGGTGGGGCAGGGGAAAAACTGTTTTTT. Its protein product is CASRGGAGEKLFF.

This chain connects TRBV5-4 to TRBJ2-7; 9 nucleotides line up with TRBD1. Germline CDR1 is SGHNT and CDR2 is YYREEE (reference sequence). V lost 0 bases and J lost 2; bases outside the gene matches: 3. This CDR3 has 15 amino acids. The chain's CDR3 is CASSLGGQGPYEQYF. In DNA form, the CDR3 reads TGTGCCAGCAGCTTGGGGGGACAGGGCCCCTACGAGCAGTACTTC.

J is TRBJ2-7 and V is TRBV6-2 or TRBV6-3; possibly TRBD2 for D (5 bases). The germline gives CDR1 MNHEY, CDR2 SVGEGT. The CDR3 runs to 15 residues. With 6 bases removed from V and 0 bases from J, the gap between germline ends came to 15 bases. For the CDR3, the DNA is TGTGCCAGCAGCCTAGAGGGCAGATCCTCCTACGAGCAGTACTTC. Protein sequence: CASSLEGRSSYEQYF.

This chain links TRBV6-2 or TRBV6-3 with TRBJ2-2; TRBD1 matches at 7 bases. The CDR3 runs to 15 residues. Germline-derived CDR1 and CDR2 are MNHEY and SVGEGT. Trimming at V came to 5 bases and at J to 7 bases, leaving 10 bases not matched to a gene. In DNA form, the CDR3 reads TGTGCCAGCAGTATACGGACAGGTAGACTCGGGGAGCTGTTTTTT. This translates into CASSIRTGRLGELFF.

V is TRBV7-3 and J is TRBJ1-2; TRBD1 aligns across 12 bases. This CDR3 region has 15 residues. J lost 4 bases, V lost 5 bases, and 5 bases had no gene match. CDR1 and CDR2 (germline): SGHTA, FQGTGA. The CDR3 coding sequence is TGTGCCAGCAGCGGACCGGGACAGGGGGCCTATGGCTACACCTTC. Its translation is CASSGPGQGAYGYTF.

The chain recombines TRBV30 with TRBJ2-7, with no clear D. Trimming pared 4 bases from V and 5 bases from J, leaving 18 bases between. CDR3 size: 14 residues. The germline CDR1 and CDR2 sequences are GTSNPN and SVGIG (reference sequence). The CDR3 region has the DNA TGTGCCTGGAAATATGGGCCACCAAACCACGAGCAGTACTTC. This gives the protein CAWKYGPPNHEQYF.

The chain is built from TRBV7-3 and TRBJ1-3; a possible D gene is TRBD1 (6 bases). V was clipped by 5 bases and J by 2 bases, with 16 bases between them. This CDR3 comprises 16 residues. Looked up from germline, CDR1 is SGHTA and CDR2 is FQGTGA. CDR3 protein: CASSPGGGRTGNTIYF. The DNA for the CDR3 is TGTGCCAGCAGCCCCGGCGGGGGGCGAACTGGAAACACCATATATTTT.

The chain uses TRBV7-9 and TRBJ2-5, with TRBD1 identical over 9 bases. Germline trimming cut 1 base from V and 1 base from J; bases unmatched to any gene: 4. The CDR3 loop spans 16 amino acids. CDR1 SEHNR and CDR2 FQNEAQ come from the germline V gene (reference sequence). DNA for the CDR3: TGTGCCAGCAGCTTAGACTCGACAGGGGGCCAAGAGACCCAGTACTTC. Translating gives CASSLDSTGGQETQYF.